The clone carrying this TCR beta chain has ten or more counts. Germline loops: CDR1 DFQATT, CDR2 SNEGSKA (reference sequence). The CDR3 extends over 12 amino acids. This entry comes from a study of human T cells and chemical hapten exposure. Across the study: The study lasted 20 to 25 weeks, and patients were dosed weekly with diphenylcyclopropenone on the scalp throughout.

One entry per CDR3 protein, called by TCRdb with MiXCR from the RACE reads. The sample lists fewer than 300,000 distinct CDR3 sequences, approximately 7.5% occurring once. Time point in this sample: pre-sensitization, week 0. Treatment reported: therapeutic diphenylcyclopropenone sensitization with weekly scalp DPC. V usage is TRBV20-1 and J usage is TRBJ2-1; 9 bases match TRBD2. This sequence originates from a man aged 18 to 30 with alopecia areata. Some clones in this sample may be carry-over from other donors' samples. The sequenced sample was whole blood, obtained in connection with sensitization to the hapten diphenylcyclopropenone (DPC). This chain's CDR3 is CLSQRGDNEQFF. The CDR3 nucleotides read TGCCTGAGCCAGCGGGGGGATAATGAGCAGTTCTTC.